Presented here are 25 T cell receptor beta chains from one specimen sequenced in a study of shared clonotypes between healthy human individuals. Some clones are missing from TCRdb's copy, which holds only in-frame ones; the method was immunoSEQ multiplex PCR. Altogether 500,000 or so clones are present, around 95% being singletons, with the ten largest covering approximately 0.067%. Sequencing was performed on naive CD4+ T cells sorted from blood. Regarding subset: CD45RA+ positively selected. These receptors were collected from a woman in her 30s in good health.

The rearrangement uses TRBV28 and TRBJ2-5, with D maybe TRBD2 (7 bases). CDR3 length: 14 residues. Germline CDR1 reads MDHEN; CDR2 reads SYDVKM. V lost 2 bases to trimming and J lost 5 bases, with 12 bases between them. The CDR3 DNA reads as TGTGCCAGCAGTTTAATCGGGGGGCGGGAGACCCAGTACTTC. Protein product: CASSLIGGRETQYF.

The chain carries TRBV10-3 and TRBJ1-3, with 8 bases fitting TRBD1. V trimming: 10 bases; J trimming: 4 bases; junction bases outside the gene matches: 9. Germline values: CDR1 ENHRY, CDR2 SYGVKD. This CDR3 has 14 residues. The CDR3 nucleotides are TGTGCCACCGCCTGGACAGGGACCGGAAACACCATATATTTT. This translates into CATAWTGTGNTIYF.

The sample holds one count of this clone. This rearrangement joins TRBV5-1 to TRBJ2-2, with 7 positions matching TRBD2. Trimming removed 0 bases from V and 4 bases from J; junction bases left unmatched: 6. Germline loops: CDR1 SGHRS, CDR2 YFSETQ. The CDR3 has 16 residues. CDR3 nucleotides: TGCGCCAGCAGCTTGGGGCCTAGCGGCACCACCGGGGAGCTGTTTTTT. This codes for CASSLGPSGTTGELFF.

The genes are TRBV9 and TRBJ2-7; the D gene is possibly TRBD1 (8 bases). V was trimmed by 0 bases and J by 2 bases, leaving 12 bases between them. CDR1 SGDLS and CDR2 YYNGEE come from the germline V gene. The CDR3 loop spans 15 amino acids. This CDR3 is CASSVEQGGPYEQYF. DNA for the CDR3: TGTGCCAGCAGCGTAGAACAGGGGGGGCCCTACGAGCAGTACTTC.

The chain has TRBV10-1 and TRBJ2-1; D unresolved. Deletions cut 0 bases from V and 2 bases from J, with 2 bases between. Germline-derived CDR1 and CDR2 are WNHNN and SYGVQD (reference sequence). The CDR3 totals 13 residues. The CDR3 DNA is TGCGCCAGCAGTGAGTCTACCTACAATGAGCAGTTCTTC. It is translated as CASSESTYNEQFF.

The rearrangement links TRBV28 to TRBJ2-2, with D possibly TRBD1 on 5 matching bases. Germline values: CDR1 MDHEN, CDR2 SYDVKM. The CDR3 runs 12 residues. The V end lost 6 bases, the J end lost 3 bases, and 5 bases lay between the germline ends. DNA of the CDR3: TGTGCCAGCAGAGGGGACACCGGGGAGCTGTTTTTT. Its translation: CASRGDTGELFF.

The CDR3 bases are TGTGCCATGAATTCCAGAGACAGGGGGCAAAATGAGCAGTTCTTC. The encoded protein is CAMNSRDRGQNEQFF. V usage is TRBV28 and J usage is TRBJ2-1, with 10 bases identical to TRBD1. This CDR3 spans 15 amino acids. Per germline, CDR1 MDHEN and CDR2 SYDVKM. V shed 10 bases and J 7 bases; nucleotides not matched to a gene: 13.

The chain has TRBV6-1 and TRBJ1-5, with TRBD1 matching over 7 bases. The CDR3 is 16 amino acids. J lost 4 bases, V lost 3 bases, and 9 bases had no gene match. Per germline, CDR1 MNHNS and CDR2 SASEGT. CDR3 sequence: CASSDWQGVANQPQHF. CDR3 nucleotide sequence: TGTGCCAGCAGTGACTGGCAGGGGGTTGCGAATCAGCCCCAGCATTTT.

This chain joins TRBV11-2 and TRBJ1-1; D gene unclear. V was shortened by 3 bases and J by 4 bases, with 12 bases between the two germline ends. The germline gives CDR1 SGHAT, CDR2 FQNNGV. CDR3 length: 14 amino acids. DNA for the CDR3: TGTGCCAGCAGCTTCTTGCGACAAACCACTGAAGCTTTCTTT. Amino acid sequence: CASSFLRQTTEAFF.

The count of this clone is one. As DNA, the CDR3 is TGTGCCAGCAGTTTGTGGCCTGGCGAGCAGTACTTC. As protein: CASSLWPGEQYF. The chain couples TRBV28 to TRBJ2-7; no clear D gene. Germline V gene data show CDR1 as MDHEN and CDR2 as SYDVKM. The CDR3 spans 12 residues. The V end was cut by 3 bases, the J end by 6 bases, with 9 bases between.

The chain couples TRBV19 to TRBJ2-1; 9 nucleotides match TRBD2. The V and J ends lost 3 bases and 2 bases, in that order; junction bases with no gene match: 5. CDR1 and CDR2 from the germline V gene are LNHDA and SQIVND (reference sequence). CDR3 length equals 16 residues. DNA for the CDR3: TGTGCCAGTAGTATCCCGGCGGGAGGGACCTACAATGAGCAGTTCTTC. Its translation is CASSIPAGGTYNEQFF.

This chain links TRBV5-5 with TRBJ2-5; 10 bases line up with TRBD2. Looked up from germline, CDR1 is SGHKS and CDR2 is YYEKEE (reference sequence). The CDR3 loop spans 15 amino acids. V lost 4 bases to trimming and J lost 2 bases; unmatched junction nucleotides: 5. CDR3 sequence reads: CASSKTSGTQETQYF. CDR3 sequence (DNA): TGTGCCAGCAGCAAAACTAGCGGGACACAAGAGACCCAGTACTTC.

This clone was observed a single time. This sequence joins TRBV29-1 and TRBJ2-5, with D hard to call. TRBJ2-7 explains the end of the DNA better; the J call may be wrong. The CDR3 has 13 residues. Germline lookup yields CDR1 SQVTM and CDR2 ANQGSEA. CDR3 loop: CSVEAVGSGEQYF. In DNA, the CDR3 is TGCAGCGTTGAAGCGGTGGGTTCGGGCGAGCAGTACTTC.

This clone was detected only once. DNA for the CDR3: TGCGCCAGCAGCGCGGGACAGAAAAACATTCAGTACTTC. Its protein product is CASSAGQKNIQYF. The chain uses TRBV5-1 and TRBJ2-4, with a possible D match to TRBD1 (7 bases). Trimming removed 4 bases from V and 4 bases from J, with 9 bases in between. CDR1 SGHRS and CDR2 YFSETQ come from the germline V gene. This CDR3 comprises 13 residues.

The chain uses TRBV11-3 and TRBJ2-7, with a tentative D call TRBD1 (5 bases). Germline V CDR1 and CDR2: SGHNT, YENEEA. The CDR3 sequence is 13 residues long. The ends were cut back, 5 bases at V and 3 bases at J, with 11 bases in the middle. The CDR3 nucleotides read TGTGCCAGCAGCGGGGTAGGGGACTACGAGCAGTACTTC. Translated: CASSGVGDYEQYF.

The chain couples TRBV5-8 to TRBJ2-7; weak D call: TRBD2 (7 bases). CDR3 length: 15 amino acids. Per the germline V gene, CDR1 is SGHTS and CDR2 is YDEGEE. V lost 2 bases, J lost 1 base, and 13 bases lay in between. CDR3 coding DNA: TGTGCCAGCAGCTTAGGGGGGGCGGCGTCCTACGAGCAGTACTTC. This translates into CASSLGGAASYEQYF.

This chain uses TRBV4-2 with TRBJ2-7, with 8 bases aligning to TRBD1. V trimming: 5 bases; J trimming: 3 bases; junction bases outside the gene matches: 9. Germline-derived CDR1 and CDR2 are LGHNA and YNFKEQ. This CDR3 comprises 15 residues. Written as DNA, the CDR3 is TGTGCCAGCAGCTTGTTCGGACAGGGCTTCTACGAGCAGTACTTC. It encodes CASSLFGQGFYEQYF.

The V gene is TRBV5-4, the J gene TRBJ2-3, with TRBD2 identical over 7 bases. V was pared by 0 bases and J by 6 bases, with 4 bases of the junction left unmatched. CDR1 and CDR2 (germline): SGHNT, YYREEE (reference sequence). The CDR3 runs 14 residues. The CDR3 bases are TGTGCCAGCAGCTTGGGTCTAGCGGAGGATACGCAGTATTTT. Residues: CASSLGLAEDTQYF.

The chain links TRBV29-1 to TRBJ1-1; possible D gene TRBD1, 6 bases. The CDR3 totals 14 residues. V shed 7 bases and J shed 3 bases, with 18 bases lying between them. Germline V gene lookup returns CDR1 SQVTM and CDR2 ANQGSEA. CDR3 DNA: TGCAGCGCAAGTAGCTACAGGGTGGACACTGAAGCTTTCTTT. Residues: CSASSYRVDTEAFF.

The V and J genes are TRBV6-5 and TRBJ2-7; D is possibly TRBD2 (6 bases). V was cut by 4 bases and J by 6 bases, with 13 bases left in between. Germline V gene lookup returns CDR1 MNHEY and CDR2 SVGAGI. CDR3 size: 13 residues. The CDR3 is CASSSPWGLEQYF. The CDR3 DNA is TGTGCCAGCAGTTCCCCATGGGGACTCGAGCAGTACTTC.

The chain links TRBV7-2 to TRBJ2-2, with 13 bases identical to TRBD2. CDR1 is SGHTA and CDR2 is FQGNSA in the germline V gene. The CDR3 consists of 16 residues. J gave up 4 bases and V 3 bases, and 2 bases lay outside the gene matches. The DNA for the CDR3 is TGTGCCAGCAGCTTCGGACTAGCGGGAGCCACCGGGGAGCTGTTTTTT. Residues: CASSFGLAGATGELFF.

The chain links TRBV5-1 to TRBJ2-6, with D tentatively TRBD2 (7 bases). The ends were cut back, 6 bases at V and 0 bases at J, with 10 bases in the middle. In germline, CDR1 is SGHRS, CDR2 YFSETQ. CDR3 length equals 15 residues. The CDR3 reads CASKGGNSGANVLTF. DNA for the CDR3: TGCGCCAGCAAGGGGGGGAACTCTGGGGCCAACGTCCTGACTTTC.

V and J are TRBV15 and TRBJ1-1, with a tentative D call TRBD1 (5 bases). V lost 0 bases to trimming and J lost 7 bases, with 12 bases between them. The CDR3 runs 14 residues. Germline-derived CDR1 and CDR2 are LNHNV and YYDKDF (reference sequence). CDR3 sequence: CATSRDQDTDEAFF. In DNA, the CDR3 is TGTGCCACCAGCAGAGATCAGGACACGGATGAAGCTTTCTTT.

The chain carries TRBV19 and TRBJ1-5; tentatively, D is TRBD1 (6 bases). CDR3 size: 15 residues. Trimming took off 5 bases at V and 4 bases at J, with 15 bases between the two ends. Germline V gene data show CDR1 as LNHDA and CDR2 as SQIVND (reference sequence). The CDR3 spells CASSSDRRLNQPQHF. In DNA form, the CDR3 reads TGTGCCAGTAGTTCCGACAGGAGGCTGAATCAGCCCCAGCATTTT.

The chain uses TRBV9 and TRBJ2-2; unclear D gene. Germline CDR1 is SGDLS and CDR2 is YYNGEE. Trimming stripped 3 bases from V and 2 bases from J, with 17 bases between. The CDR3 loop spans 17 amino acids. CDR3 DNA sequence: TGTGCCAGCAGCGCCCTGGGTAGATTAGCAAACACCGGGGAGCTGTTTTTT. The encoded protein is CASSALGRLANTGELFF.